Below, 9 T cell receptor beta chains from the same sample are listed, as sequenced in a study of monozygotic twins with inflammatory bowel disease. TCRdb re-called the 5' RACE reads and gives one entry per CDR3 protein, without DNA. This repertoire comprises over 350,000 distinct CDR3 sequences; its ten largest clones make up around 2.6%. The sequenced sample consisted of blood. The receptors stem from a human donor with ulcerative colitis or Crohn's disease, or a healthy co-twin of an affected twin (not recorded which).

This sequence joins TRBV3-1 and TRBJ2-3. The V gene's germline CDR1 is LGHDT and CDR2 YNNKEL (reference sequence). The CDR3 is 15 amino acids. CDR3 residues: CASSLQGASSDTQYF.

This chain links TRBV5-1 with TRBJ1-1. The germline CDR1 and CDR2 sequences are SGHRS and YFSETQ. The CDR3 runs to 13 residues. This CDR3 reads CASSMDGNTEAFF. Based on the CDR3 plus reference TRBV5-1 and TRBJ1-1, the full variable domain is KAGVTQTPRYLIKTRGQQVTLSCSPISGHRSVSWYQQTPGQGLQFLFEYFSETQRNKGNFPGRFSGRQFSNSRSEMNVSTLELGDSALYLCASSMDGNTEAFFGQGTRLTVV.

The chain combines TRBV5-1 with TRBJ1-1. CDR1 and CDR2 (germline): SGHRS, YFSETQ. CDR3 size: 14 residues. CDR3 loop: CASSLVGRESGAFF.

The gene calls are TRBV18 and TRBJ1-2; the TRBD1 assignment by TCRdb is unverifiable without DNA. CDR3 size: 17 residues. Germline CDR1 KGHSH, CDR2 LQKENI. Here the CDR3 reads CASSPGTGGAGHYGYTF.

V usage is TRBV7-2 and J usage is TRBJ1-5; TCRdb gives TRBD1 as the D gene, but with no DNA this cannot be confirmed. The CDR3 has 16 residues. Germline V gene lookup returns CDR1 SGHTA and CDR2 FQGNSA. The CDR3 spells CASSLAGRGSDQPQHF.

The chain couples TRBV4-1 to TRBJ1-2; with no DNA, the TCRdb D assignment of TRBD1 cannot be verified. This CDR3 region has 15 residues. Per germline, CDR1 MGHRA and CDR2 YSYEKL. The CDR3 reads CASSQPYTGDYGYTF.

V usage is TRBV28 and J usage is TRBJ2-4; the D call from TCRdb, TRBD1, cannot be confirmed without DNA. The length of the CDR3 is 13 residues. Germline V gene data show CDR1 as MDHEN and CDR2 as SYDVKM. The CDR3: CASKLGAANIQYF.

The chain combines TRBV6-5 with TRBJ1-2. There are 14 residues in the CDR3. Germline lookup yields CDR1 MNHEY and CDR2 SVGAGI. The CDR3 loop reads CASSYRSETGGYTF.

The chain carries TRBV2 and TRBJ2-2; TCRdb calls TRBD1, which cannot be checked without DNA. The CDR3 has 17 residues. The germline V gene encodes CDR1 SNHLY and CDR2 FYNNEI. The CDR3 protein is CASLSLGGQGAFGELFF.